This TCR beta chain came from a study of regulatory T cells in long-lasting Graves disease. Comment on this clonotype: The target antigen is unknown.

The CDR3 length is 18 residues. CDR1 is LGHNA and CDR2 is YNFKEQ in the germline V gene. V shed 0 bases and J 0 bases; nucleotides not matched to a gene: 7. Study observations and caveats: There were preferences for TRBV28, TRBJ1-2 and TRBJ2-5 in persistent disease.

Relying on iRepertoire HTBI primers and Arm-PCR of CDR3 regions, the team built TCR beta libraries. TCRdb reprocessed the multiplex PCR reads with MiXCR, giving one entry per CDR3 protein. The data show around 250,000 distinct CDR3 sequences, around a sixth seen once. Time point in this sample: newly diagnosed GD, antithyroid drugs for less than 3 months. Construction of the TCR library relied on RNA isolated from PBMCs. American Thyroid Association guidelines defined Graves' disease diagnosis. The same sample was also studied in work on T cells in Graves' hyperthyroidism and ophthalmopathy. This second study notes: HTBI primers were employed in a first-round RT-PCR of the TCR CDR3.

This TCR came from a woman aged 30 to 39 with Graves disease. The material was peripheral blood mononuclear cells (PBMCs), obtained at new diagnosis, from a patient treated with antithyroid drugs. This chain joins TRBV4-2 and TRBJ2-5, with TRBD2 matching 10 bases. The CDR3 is CASSQDASGGPHQETQYF. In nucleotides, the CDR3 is TGTGCCAGCAGCCAAGATGCTAGCGGGGGCCCCCACCAAGAGACCCAGTACTTC.